Described below is a single T cell receptor beta chain sequence and its context. As processed by the authors: How many nucleated cells were present was estimated from reference gene primer amplification. Clones were sequenced by immunoSEQ multiplex PCR, and TCRdb holds only the in-frame ones, with some missing. V, J and clone size derive from that table, while D and trimming were established from the DNA sequence. The sample consists of approximately 210,000 clones, about 91% of them appearing once. These data originate in a study of blood T cell repertoires in COVID-19. Study overall: COVID-19 samples, acute and convalescent, were from the United States, Italy and Spain. PBMCs, B-cell-depleted T cells, or T cells were the source of the cDNA or gDNA that made up the material.

With V trimmed by 5 bases and J by 4 bases, 12 bases remained unmatched. The CDR3 covers 16 residues. Looked up from germline, CDR1 is SGHAT and CDR2 is FQNNGV. This TCR came from a man aged 25-40 years with acute or convalescent COVID-19. The sample taken for sequencing was peripheral blood. The genes are TRBV11-2 and TRBJ1-2; 8 bases match TRBD1. CDR3 in DNA: TGTGCCAGCAGCCGTTGGGGACAGGCTACCCTCTATGGCTACACCTTC. Translation gives CASSRWGQATLYGYTF.